This TCR beta chain emerged from a study of blood T cells in healthy people across ages. A second PCR of 7 to 11 cycles used a sample-barcoded 5' primer and a J-beta primer mix. TCRdb re-called the 5' RACE reads with MiXCR, one entry per CDR3 protein. This table has fewer than 750,000 distinct CDR3 sequences, around 48% appearing once. This clonotype was counted a few times. The TCR was taken from a man older than 75 in good health. Sequenced input: blood.

CDR3 nucleotides: TGCGCCAGCACACTGTCCGGGACTCTAAACACCGGGGAGCTGTTTTTT. Amino acids: CASTLSGTLNTGELFF. The gene calls are TRBV4-1 and TRBJ2-2; D is possibly TRBD2 (6 bases). With 7 bases removed from V and 2 bases from J, the gap between germline ends came to 17 bases. This CDR3 is built from 16 residues. CDR1 is MGHRA and CDR2 is YSYEKL in the germline V gene.